Shown below are 26 T cell receptor beta chains from a single sample sequenced in a study of T-cell reconstitution after alpha-beta-depleted transplantation in children. Unique molecular identifiers were incorporated when the TCRbeta library was constructed. Each CDR3 protein is one row after TCRdb ran MiXCR on the PCR reads. This repertoire shows 580,000 or so distinct CDR3 sequences, more than 20% found once; its top ten account for about 14%. Sequencing used PBMCs, mostly from graft donor cells, obtained 360 days after TCRalphabeta/CD19-depleted stem cell transplant. These receptors were taken from a boy in the first two years of life who had a stem cell transplant for acute myeloid leukemia, so the T cells may come from the graft donor.

At least ten counts were recorded for this clonotype. This chain uses TRBV29-1 with TRBJ2-7; D is unresolved. The CDR3 has 12 amino acids. Looked up from germline, CDR1 is SQVTM and CDR2 is ANQGSEA. V shed 4 bases and J shed 0 bases, with 7 bases lying between them. The CDR3 is CSVGGDSYEQYF. CDR3 in DNA: TGCAGCGTTGGCGGAGACTCCTACGAGCAGTACTTC.

This clonotype was seen many times. This chain joins TRBV5-5 and TRBJ1-3, with no clear D. Germline values: CDR1 SGHKS, CDR2 YYEKEE (reference sequence). The germline V and J ends were trimmed by 3 bases and 1 base, with 8 bases remaining between them. This CDR3 has 14 residues. The CDR3 protein is CASSSGFSGNTIYF. As DNA, the CDR3 is TGTGCCAGCAGCTCGGGTTTTTCTGGAAACACCATATATTTT.

The CDR3 loop reads CASSLGQGSGETQYF. CDR3 nucleotide sequence: TGCGCCAGCAGCCTTGGACAGGGCTCAGGAGAGACCCAGTACTTC. The chain couples TRBV5-1 to TRBJ2-5; TRBD1 matches at 8 bases. V was clipped by 4 bases and J by 4 bases; unmatched bases: 9. There are 15 residues in the CDR3. The germline gives CDR1 SGHRS, CDR2 YFSETQ.

The rearrangement links TRBV20-1 to TRBJ2-3; TRBD2 agrees at 10 bases. The CDR3 is 15 residues long. With 2 bases clipped from V and 6 bases from J, the junction kept 8 bases outside the gene matches. Germline V gives CDR1 DFQATT, CDR2 SNEGSKA (reference sequence). The DNA of the CDR3 is TGCAGTGCTAGAAGTCCAGCGGGGGGGCTGGATACGCAGTATTTT. Translating gives CSARSPAGGLDTQYF.

The gene calls are TRBV12-3 or TRBV12-4 and TRBJ2-3; TRBD2 matches 8 bases. J was trimmed by 2 bases and V by 3 bases; bases with no gene match: 7. The CDR3 has 16 amino acids. The CDR3 coding sequence is TGTGCCAGCAGTTTGCAGCGGGGGACCCTCACAGATACGCAGTATTTT. Translation: CASSLQRGTLTDTQYF.

This clonotype occurred a few times. CDR3: CASSTPLAGAGDTQYF. The CDR3 nucleotides read TGTGCCAGCAGTACGCCGCTAGCGGGGGCGGGGGATACGCAGTATTTT. The rearrangement uses TRBV6-1 and TRBJ2-3, with TRBD2 matching 10 bases. The CDR3 runs to 16 residues. V was clipped by 5 bases and J by 6 bases; unmatched bases: 11. Germline V gene sequence: CDR1 MNHNS, CDR2 SASEGT.

This clonotype was recorded a few times. This chain links TRBV18 with TRBJ2-2, with 11 nucleotides matching TRBD2. The CDR3 has 17 amino acids. The germline gives CDR1 KGHSH, CDR2 LQKENI. Trimming took 6 bases from V and 3 from J; bases not matched to a gene: 9. The CDR3 loop reads CASSAQLAGAYTGELFF. For the CDR3, the DNA is TGTGCCAGCTCGGCGCAACTAGCGGGGGCCTACACCGGGGAGCTGTTTTTT.

V gene TRBV12-3 or TRBV12-4 combines with J gene TRBJ2-7, with D possibly being TRBD1 (5 bases). The CDR3 consists of 13 residues. V was cut by 0 bases and J by 6 bases, with 9 bases left in between. CDR3 sequence: CASSLAGESEQYF. Written as DNA, the CDR3 is TGTGCCAGCAGTTTAGCAGGGGAAAGCGAGCAGTACTTC.

This clonotype was observed a few times. The rearrangement joins TRBV10-3 to TRBJ1-6; D is unresolved. Germline V gene data show CDR1 as ENHRY and CDR2 as SYGVKD. Trimming left V 3 bases short and J 0 bases short, with 6 bases between. The CDR3 covers 15 residues. The CDR3 reads CAISDGSSYNSPLHF. As DNA, the CDR3 is TGTGCCATCAGTGACGGTAGCTCCTATAATTCACCCCTCCACTTT.

In this sample, this clonotype turned up once. V gene TRBV7-2 combines with J gene TRBJ2-5; possible D gene TRBD2, 5 bases. Between the trimmed V and J ends, which lost 1 base and 5 bases, there was a span of 17 bases. Per the germline V gene, CDR1 is SGHTA and CDR2 is FQGNSA. This CDR3 comprises 16 residues. CDR3 amino acids: CASSLEYTRVWETQYF. CDR3 sequence (DNA): TGTGCCAGCAGCTTAGAATATACTAGGGTTTGGGAGACCCAGTACTTC.

This clonotype was observed a handful of times. The V and J genes are TRBV29-1 and TRBJ2-1; D remains ambiguous. This CDR3 comprises 14 residues. V lost 8 bases to trimming and J lost 0 bases, with 14 bases between them. Germline V gives CDR1 SQVTM, CDR2 ANQGSEA. The DNA for the CDR3 is TGCAGCACGACTGGCTCAAGCTCCTACAATGAGCAGTTCTTC. This encodes CSTTGSSSYNEQFF.

The chain has TRBV5-6 and TRBJ2-5; D might be TRBD1 (6 bases). Germline loops: CDR1 SGHDT, CDR2 YYEEEE. This CDR3 spans 15 amino acids. The V end was cut by 1 base, the J end by 5 bases, with 15 bases between. CDR3 sequence reads: CASSLITGLRETQYF. CDR3 DNA: TGTGCCAGCAGCTTGATAACAGGGCTGAGGGAGACCCAGTACTTC.

CDR3 bases: TGCAGTGCTAGCCTGGACAGGGTGGGAAACACCATATATTTT. Translated, it gives CSASLDRVGNTIYF. The rearrangement links TRBV20-1 to TRBJ1-3; 8 bases are a match to TRBD1. Looked up from germline, CDR1 is DFQATT and CDR2 is SNEGSKA (reference sequence). The CDR3 runs 14 residues. Trimming at V came to 3 bases and at J to 4 bases, leaving 5 bases not matched to a gene.

CDR3 residues: CASALYRGDRETQYF. For the CDR3, the DNA is TGTGCTAGTGCCCTATACAGGGGGGATAGGGAGACCCAGTACTTC. This sequence joins TRBV12-5 and TRBJ2-5; 8 bases agree with TRBD1. V lost 7 bases and J lost 5; bases outside the gene matches: 12. CDR1 and CDR2 from the germline V gene are LGHNT and FRNRAP. This CDR3 contains 15 residues.

The chain carries TRBV6-1 and TRBJ2-7; TRBD2 is a possible D gene (6 bases). This CDR3 comprises 15 residues. Looked up from germline, CDR1 is MNHNS and CDR2 is SASEGT. Trimming removed 6 bases at V and 3 bases at J, with 18 bases between. CDR3 nucleotide sequence: TGTGCCAGCAGCCGTAGCGGAAAAAACAACTACGAGCAGTACTTC. Residues: CASSRSGKNNYEQYF.

With regard to this clonotype: The CDR3 ends on some other residue instead of the conserved phenylalanine or tryptophan, so this is likely a read error. The chain employs TRBV5-4 and TRBJ2-1, with D possibly being TRBD2 (5 bases). The germline V and J ends were trimmed by 3 bases and 7 bases, with 14 bases remaining between them. From germline, CDR1 is SGHNT and CDR2 YYREEE (reference sequence). This CDR3 region has 14 residues. Written as DNA, the CDR3 is TGTGCCAGCAGCTCGCCACTAGGTACAAATGAGCAGTTCTAC. This encodes CASSSPLGTNEQFY.

V is TRBV12-3 or TRBV12-4 and J is TRBJ2-3; 9 bases match TRBD2. J was trimmed by 2 bases and V by 5 bases; bases with no gene match: 11. The CDR3 totals 17 residues. The chain's CDR3 is CASSPGRAGGNTDTQYF. In DNA, the CDR3 is TGTGCCAGCAGTCCGGGACGCGCGGGGGGGAACACAGATACGCAGTATTTT.

This clonotype was picked up many times. The chain uses TRBV7-2 and TRBJ2-1; no clear D gene. Deletions cut 5 bases from V and 13 bases from J, with 12 bases between. The germline gives CDR1 SGHTA, CDR2 FQGNSA. This CDR3 region has 11 residues. The CDR3 region has the DNA TGTGCCAGCAGCCCGACGTTTCAACAGTTCTTC. Its translation is CASSPTFQQFF.

The chain is built from TRBV12-3 or TRBV12-4 and TRBJ2-2, with 13 bases identical to TRBD2. V lost 4 bases and J lost 1; bases outside the gene matches: 9. CDR3 length equals 19 residues. The CDR3 DNA follows: TGTGCCAGCAGTTCCCGGACTAGCGGGGGTATACTGAACACCGGGGAGCTGTTTTTT. It is translated as CASSSRTSGGILNTGELFF.

As regards this clonotype: A much larger clone differs from this one at a single base, so this may be a read error. J is TRBJ2-7 and V is TRBV27, with D perhaps given as TRBD1 or TRBD2 (5 bases each). Trimming took 8 bases from V and 2 from J, leaving 7 bases between them. The germline V gene has CDR1 MNHEY and CDR2 SMNVEV (reference sequence). The CDR3 extends over 11 amino acids. Here the CDR3 DNA reads TGTGCCAGCGGGGACCCCTACGAGCAGTACTTC. This translates into CASGDPYEQYF.

The V call is TRBV5-1, the J call TRBJ2-3, with 8 bases matching TRBD2. Per the germline V gene, CDR1 is SGHRS and CDR2 is YFSETQ. The CDR3 has 14 amino acids. The V and J ends lost 5 bases and 4 bases, in that order; junction bases with no gene match: 6. The CDR3 coding sequence is TGCGCCAGCAGTTCGGGGGGGGTTGCAGATACGCAGTATTTT. It translates to CASSSGGVADTQYF.

This clonotype appeared a few times. V gene TRBV4-3 combines with J gene TRBJ2-7; D possibly corresponds to TRBD1 (6 bases). V lost 2 bases to trimming and J lost 6 bases, with 11 bases between them. The germline V gene has CDR1 LGHNA and CDR2 YSLEER. The CDR3 is made up of 13 amino acids. The CDR3 loop is CASSQLQGSEQYF. The CDR3 DNA follows: TGCGCCAGCAGCCAACTACAGGGTTCCGAGCAGTACTTC.

This clonotype showed up just once. The J gene is TRBJ2-5, the V gene TRBV5-1; 10 nucleotides align to TRBD2. CDR3 length equals 15 residues. Unmatched junction bases numbered 6, after V lost 7 bases and J lost 0 bases. Germline CDR1 SGHRS, CDR2 YFSETQ. The chain's CDR3 is CASRSGGVYQETQYF. Here the CDR3 DNA reads TGCGCCAGCCGCAGCGGGGGGGTTTACCAAGAGACCCAGTACTTC.

This sequence joins TRBV5-1 and TRBJ2-7, with TRBD1 matching 7 bases. The CDR3 length is 15 residues. Germline CDR1 and CDR2: SGHRS and YFSETQ. Trimming cost V 5 bases and J 4 bases; bases outside gene matches: 12. DNA for the CDR3: TGCGCCAGCAGGGATTCCCCCGGGACAGCTTACGAGCAGTACGTC. Translated: CASRDSPGTAYEQYV.

This clonotype was detected many times. V gene TRBV7-8 combines with J gene TRBJ2-3; D might be TRBD2 (6 bases). The CDR3 is 12 amino acids. CDR1 and CDR2 from the germline V gene are SGHVS and FQNEAQ. The germline V and J ends were trimmed by 8 bases and 0 bases, with 6 bases remaining between them. The CDR3 DNA reads TGTGCCAGCGGGGGGAGCACAGATACGCAGTATTTT. Translated: CASGGSTDTQYF.

This clonotype was found a few times. CDR3 DNA: TGTGCCACCAGCAGAGGTAGGGGCGGCTACGAGCAGTACTTC. This translates into CATSRGRGGYEQYF. This chain uses TRBV15 with TRBJ2-7; possibly TRBD1 for D (5 bases). Germline V gives CDR1 LNHNV, CDR2 YYDKDF (reference sequence). The CDR3 is 14 residues long. With 1 base removed from V and 3 bases from J, the gap between germline ends came to 10 bases.